The 10 T cell receptor beta chains below come from one sample, sequenced in a study of control samples from healthy donors and cancer patients. The repertoire was sequenced with immunoSEQ multiplex PCR; TCRdb's copy has only in-frame clones and lacks some. The table includes 150,000 to 200,000 clones, 90% to 95% detected once. Sequenced sample: blood. Source of these receptors: a man aged 18 to 35 in good health.

V is TRBV10-3 and J is TRBJ2-7; 7 nucleotides match TRBD1. CDR3 length equals 13 residues. In germline, CDR1 is ENHRY, CDR2 SYGVKD. V shed 6 bases, J shed 1 base, and the junction held 3 bases outside the gene matches. As DNA, the CDR3 is TGTGCCATCAGAAACAGGGGTTCCTACGAGCAGTACTTC. It codes for CAIRNRGSYEQYF.

The chain has TRBV7-8 and TRBJ2-1; 11 bases agree with TRBD2. Germline values: CDR1 SGHVS, CDR2 FQNEAQ. V trimming: 1 base; J trimming: 4 bases; junction bases outside the gene matches: 12. This CDR3 has 19 amino acids. The CDR3 DNA reads as TGTGCCAGCAGCTTAGTTAGCCGGTCTAGCGGGGGGTTATACAATGAGCAGTTCTTC. This gives the protein CASSLVSRSSGGLYNEQFF.

The chain has TRBV19 and TRBJ2-1, with TRBD1 as a possible D gene (5 bases). V was trimmed by 5 bases and J by 2 bases, leaving 10 bases between them. The CDR3 spans 14 residues. From germline, CDR1 is LNHDA and CDR2 SQIVND (reference sequence). CDR3 bases: TGTGCCAGTAGTGCGCAGGGTACCTACAATGAGCAGTTCTTC. Protein sequence: CASSAQGTYNEQFF.

V and J are TRBV27 and TRBJ1-3; TRBD1 is a possible D gene (5 bases). CDR1 is MNHEY and CDR2 is SMNVEV in the germline V gene (reference sequence). The CDR3 has 15 residues. The V end lost 0 bases, the J end lost 4 bases, and 10 bases lay between the germline ends. CDR3 DNA sequence: TGTGCCAGCAGTTTATCCTGGGACCCCGGAAACACCATATATTTT. This sequence encodes CASSLSWDPGNTIYF.

The rearrangement links TRBV3-1 (or the pseudogene TRBV3-2) to TRBJ2-1; 10 bases fit TRBD2. The length of the CDR3 is 15 residues. Germline CDR1 is LGHDT and CDR2 is YNNKEL (reference sequence). The V and J ends lost 9 bases and 9 bases, in that order; junction bases with no gene match: 14. The CDR3 here is CASRAPSGGSVEQFF. CDR3 DNA sequence: TGTGCCAGTAGAGCCCCTAGCGGGGGATCGGTTGAGCAGTTCTTC.

CDR3 amino acids: CASSPSGSSYNSPLHF. The CDR3 DNA reads TGCGCCAGCAGCCCCAGTGGGAGCTCCTATAATTCACCCCTCCACTTT. The chain combines TRBV5-1 with TRBJ1-6; no clear D. CDR1 and CDR2 (germline): SGHRS, YFSETQ. V dropped 4 bases and J dropped 0 bases, with 11 bases sitting between them. The CDR3 is 16 amino acids. The full variable domain, its missing parts supplied by reference TRBV5-1 and TRBJ1-6, is KAGVTQTPRYLIKTRGQQVTLSCSPISGHRSVSWYQQTPGQGLQFLFEYFSETQRNKGNFPGRFSGRQFSNSRSEMNVSTLELGDSALYLCASSPSGSSYNSPLHFGNGTRLTVT.

The chain uses TRBV10-3 and TRBJ1-1; TRBD1 agrees at 7 bases. V was clipped by 0 bases and J by 1 base; unmatched bases: 2. Germline V gene lookup returns CDR1 ENHRY and CDR2 SYGVKD. The CDR3 has 15 amino acids. This chain's CDR3 is CAISESTGWNTEAFF. The DNA of the CDR3 is TGTGCCATCAGTGAGTCGACAGGGTGGAACACTGAAGCTTTCTTT.

V gene TRBV18 combines with J gene TRBJ1-5; D may be TRBD1 (5 bases). V was cut by 6 bases and J by 4 bases, with 10 bases left in between. CDR1 is KGHSH and CDR2 is LQKENI in the germline V gene. CDR3 size: 13 residues. The chain's CDR3 is CASSKQENQPQHF. The DNA for the CDR3 is TGTGCCAGCTCTAAACAGGAAAATCAGCCCCAGCATTTT.

The rearrangement uses TRBV5-1 and TRBJ2-1; D not certain. V shed 0 bases and J shed 9 bases, with 7 bases lying between them. The CDR3 is made up of 12 amino acids. CDR1 is SGHRS and CDR2 is YFSETQ in the germline V gene. This CDR3 reads CASSLVGFEQFF. CDR3 DNA sequence: TGCGCCAGCAGCTTGGTGGGGTTTGAGCAGTTCTTC.

The chain links TRBV28 to TRBJ2-1; 8 bases line up with TRBD2. Germline V lookup: CDR1 MDHEN, CDR2 SYDVKM. J lost 0 bases, V lost 5 bases, and 6 bases had no gene match. The CDR3 length is 16 residues. CDR3 sequence reads: CASSGSGGPSYNEQFF. DNA for the CDR3: TGTGCCAGCAGTGGAAGCGGGGGCCCCTCCTACAATGAGCAGTTCTTC.